This is a list of T cell receptor beta chains from one sample in a study of blood T cell repertoires in COVID-19. Sequencing used immunoSEQ multiplex PCR; TCRdb keeps in-frame clones, though not all of them. The sample includes 95,000 to 100,000 clones, around 80% of them seen just once. Material: peripheral blood. These receptors were obtained from a human donor in a cohort sampled during active COVID-19. Each CDR3 is given with its conserved first and last residue. D genes are given only for firm matches. Not every row has a clone size; where given, it reads once, few, many or a size class.

d_gene | abundance | j_gene | v_gene | CDR3nt | CDR3aa
- | once | TRBJ2-1 | TRBV29-1 | TGCAGCGTTGGGGGAGGAATGTCCGAGTCCCCTAGCTCCTACAATGAGCAGTTCTTC | CSVGGGMSESPSSYNEQFF
- | - | TRBJ1-2 | TRBV10-3 | TGTGCCATCAGTGAGAAGCCGTCCTATGGCTACACCTTC | CAISEKPSYGYTF
TRBD1 | - | TRBJ2-5 | TRBV7-7 | TGTGCTAGCAGCGCCCGGACAGGGGGCCAAGAGACCCAGTACTTC | CASSARTGGQETQYF
- | few | TRBJ1-1 | TRBV6-6 | TGTGCCAGCAGCCCATACCCCACCGGGTTATGGAGAAGAGCGAACACTGAAGCTTTCTTT | CASSPYPTGLWRRANTEAFF
- | - | TRBJ2-5 | TRBV6-2/TRBV6-3 | TGTGCCAGCAGTCGGGGTCAGCAAGAGACCCAGTACTTC | CASSRGQQETQYF
- | - | TRBJ2-1 | TRBV19 | TGTGCCAGTAGCGACCGGACAGTGGTCAATGAGCAGTTCTTC | CASSDRTVVNEQFF
TRBD2 | - | TRBJ2-3 | TRBV5-1 | TGCGCCAACCCTAGCGGGAGGGGGGATACGCAGTATTTT | CANPSGRGDTQYF
- | few | TRBJ2-2 | TRBV2 | TGTGCCAGCAGGGACTCGACCATCACGAACACCGGGGAGCTGTTTTTT | CASRDSTITNTGELFF
- | - | TRBJ2-7 | TRBV29-1 | TGCAGCGTTCAGGGTGATCCCTACGAGCAGTACTTC | CSVQGDPYEQYF
- | - | TRBJ2-7 | TRBV27 | TGTGCCAGCAGTTCCCTAATGGAGGGATACGAGCAGTACTTC | CASSSLMEGYEQYF
TRBD2 | - | TRBJ2-1 | TRBV19 | TGTGCCAGTAGTCTACTAGCGGGGATCTACAATGAGCAGTTCTTC | CASSLLAGIYNEQFF
- | many | TRBJ1-3 | TRBV11-2 | TGTGCCAGCAGCTTAGGGAACAGCAGCCCTGGAAACACCATATATTTT | CASSLGNSSPGNTIYF
- | - | TRBJ1-3 | TRBV6-5 | TGTGCCAGCAGCCCCAGGGTAGGAATCGGAAACACCATATATTTT | CASSPRVGIGNTIYF
- | - | TRBJ1-2 | TRBV5-6 | TGTGCCAGCACCTACGGGGATGGCTACACCTTC | CASTYGDGYTF
- | - | TRBJ2-7 | TRBV28 | TGTGCCAGCAGTGAGAGGTTTAACGAGCAGTACTTC | CASSERFNEQYF
- | - | TRBJ2-4 | TRBV7-9 | TGTGCCAGCAGCTTAACAGGGTCCAAAAACATTCAGTACTTC | CASSLTGSKNIQYF
- | - | TRBJ2-3 | TRBV28 | TGTGCCAGCAGTTCGACGGGGACTAGCACAGATACGCAGTATTTT | CASSSTGTSTDTQYF
- | - | TRBJ1-5 | TRBV23-1 | TGCGCCAGCAGTCAACCGGGGGGTAACAATCAGCCCCAGCATTTT | CASSQPGGNNQPQHF
- | - | TRBJ1-5 | TRBV28 | TGTGCCAGCAGCCCCCTAGGCAATCAGCCCCAGCATTTT | CASSPLGNQPQHF
TRBD1 | - | TRBJ1-1 | TRBV9 | TGTGCCAGCAGCGCCTTAGGACAGGGGGCTTCTACTGAAGCTTTCTTT | CASSALGQGASTEAFF
- | few | TRBJ1-1 | TRBV18 | TGTGCCAGCTCGTTGAACAGGGACACTGAAGCTTTCTTT | CASSLNRDTEAFF
- | - | TRBJ2-1 | TRBV3-1/TRBV3-2 | TGTGCCAGCAGCCCATACCGGGGGACGATCTACAATGAGCAGTTCTTC | CASSPYRGTIYNEQFF
TRBD1 | - | TRBJ1-1 | TRBV6-5 | TGTGCCAGCAGATGGCAGGGGGCGGCTTTCTTT | CASRWQGAAFF
TRBD1 | once | TRBJ1-3 | TRBV9 | TGTGCCAGCAGCTCCCAGGGGGGACTCTCTGGAAACACCATATATTTT | CASSSQGGLSGNTIYF
TRBD2 | once | TRBJ2-1 | TRBV10-2 | TGCGCCAGCAGTGAGTCCCTAGCGGGAGGGCTCAATGAGCAGTTCTTC | CASSESLAGGLNEQFF
TRBD1 | - | TRBJ1-3 | TRBV5-1 | TGCGCCAGCAGCTTGGCACCGGGACAGGGTGGTACTGGAAACACCATATATTTT | CASSLAPGQGGTGNTIYF
TRBD1 | - | TRBJ1-2 | TRBV6-1 | TGTGCCAGCAGTGAAGAGATGTACAGGGGGGCGCGCGGCTACACCTTC | CASSEEMYRGARGYTF
- | - | TRBJ1-4 | TRBV18 | TGTGCCAGCGGAAGCTCAGGGTCGGGTGAAAAACTGTTTTTT | CASGSSGSGEKLFF
- | few | TRBJ1-6 | TRBV27 | TGTGCCAGCAGTCCATACAGGGTACTAGTAGCGACTGAAGGTAATTCACCCCTCCACTTT | CASSPYRVLVATEGNSPLHF
- | - | TRBJ1-2 | TRBV28 | TGTGCCAGCAAGTCTGTTCCCTCCTATCGGTGCACCTTC | CASKSVPSYRCTF
- | - | TRBJ1-2 | TRBV19 | TGTGCCAGTACTCAGGGGAACTATGGCTACACCTTC | CASTQGNYGYTF
- | - | TRBJ1-1 | TRBV14 | TGTGCCAGCAGCCCTAACACTGAAGCTTTCTTT | CASSPNTEAFF
TRBD1 | - | TRBJ2-6 | TRBV27 | TGTGCCAGCAGTTTAGTACAGGGGTCTGGGGCCAACGTCCTGACTTTC | CASSLVQGSGANVLTF
TRBD1 | - | TRBJ2-7 | TRBV29-1 | TGCAGCGCCCAAGGTGGCGACAGGGCAACAACCTACGAGCAGTACTTC | CSAQGGDRATTYEQYF